These 2 T cell receptor beta chains came from one sample sequenced in a study of brain T cells in children with intractable seizures (dated by TCRdb to 2020 to 2023). The library was generated by the immunoSEQ multiplex PCR assay. Held by TCRdb, this immuneACCESS table contains in-frame sequences only and omits some clones. Under half of the omission traces to an unresolved V gene where checked; the cause of the rest is unknown. The sample records 110,000 or so clones, 90% to 95% of which are singletons. The ten largest clones capture under 4.5% of the sample. Read against the paper, the sample's time point label means: resected brain tissue, or blood drawn just prior to surgery. The source was peripheral blood, collected at surgery. Every receptor here comes from a boy less than two years old with hemimegalencephaly and intractable seizures.

V gene TRBV6-2 or TRBV6-3 combines with J gene TRBJ2-1, with D perhaps TRBD2 (7 bases). Between the trimmed V and J ends, which lost 5 bases and 9 bases, there was a span of 11 bases. The CDR3 spans 12 residues. In germline, CDR1 is MNHEY, CDR2 SVGEGT. CDR3 in DNA: TGTGCCAGCAGTGGCGGGGGCGGTGAGCAGTTCTTC. Its translation is CASSGGGGEQFF.

A few counts support this clone. V gene TRBV7-9 combines with J gene TRBJ2-7, with 7 bases fitting TRBD1. Germline lookup yields CDR1 SEHNR and CDR2 FQNEAQ (reference sequence). The CDR3 totals 13 residues. V gave up 5 bases and J gave up 9 bases; unmatched junction bases: 10. The CDR3 region is CASSPRDSEGQYF. The CDR3 DNA is TGTGCCAGCAGCCCTCGGGACAGCGAAGGGCAGTACTTC.